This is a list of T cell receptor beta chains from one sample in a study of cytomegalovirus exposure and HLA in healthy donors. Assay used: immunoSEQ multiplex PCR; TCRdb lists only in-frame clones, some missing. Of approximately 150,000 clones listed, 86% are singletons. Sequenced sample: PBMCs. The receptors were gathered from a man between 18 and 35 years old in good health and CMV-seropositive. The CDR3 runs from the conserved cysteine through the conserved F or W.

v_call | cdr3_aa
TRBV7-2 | CASSSEDGSYEQYF
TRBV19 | CASRNGNTGELFF
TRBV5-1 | CASSFGGGNTIYF
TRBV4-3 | CASSQDRGQGTTDTQYF
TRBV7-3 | CASSSGQGKYNEQFF
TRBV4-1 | CASSQDLPGGYNEQFF
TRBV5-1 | CASSSGQGQETQYF
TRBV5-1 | CASSLQGADEQFF
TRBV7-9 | CASSSHSSGSSYNEQFF
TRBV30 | CAWSGGTVEAFF
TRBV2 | CASSQGAGNYGYTF
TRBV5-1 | CASSQPTSGAFRSPTDTQYF
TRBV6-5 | CASSYTRQIVVNGYTF
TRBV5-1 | CASSLRDWGTNEQFF
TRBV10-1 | CASRRVNTEAFF
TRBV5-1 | CASSLERGTTDTQYF
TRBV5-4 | CASSLTGGGEKLFF
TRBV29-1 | CSSIKQGGTEAFF
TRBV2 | CASSDFGGRNTEAFF
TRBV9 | CASSPFRGETDTQYF
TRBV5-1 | CASSQQLADTDTQYF
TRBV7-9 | CASSPEPRTVNTDTQYF
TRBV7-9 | CASSFLLSTRGVYEQYF
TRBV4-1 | CASSQGQEYIYNEQFF
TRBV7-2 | CASSLGGQLLSYEQYF
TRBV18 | CASSPSSTGAGEKLFF
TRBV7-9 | CASSRTGADTQYF
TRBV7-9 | CASSADGTLNSPLHF
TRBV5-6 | CASSIGTVYNYGYTF
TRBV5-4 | CASSSPGTGSETQYF
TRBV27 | CASRVGAGDDEQYF
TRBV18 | CASSPVTDTQYF
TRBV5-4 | CASSQSGGGHNEQFF
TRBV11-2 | CASSSRGRGEPFF
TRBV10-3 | CAISGELGHSGNTIYF
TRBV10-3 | CAIGTEGGPQHF
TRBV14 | CASSQDWGSGETQYF
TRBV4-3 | CASSQESAGGSAGELFF
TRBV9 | CASSETGTANSGNTIYF
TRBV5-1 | CASKWRGGINEQFF